This TCR beta chain is drawn from a study of neoadjuvant anti-PD-1 for oral cavity cancer. The time point was: after neoadjuvant nivolumab, at surgical resection. Generated by immunoSEQ multiplex PCR, the TCRdb table keeps only in-frame clones and is missing some. The profile covers approximately 13,000 clones, with approximately 69% appearing a single time and 2.5% to 3.5% taken by the ten largest. V shed 5 bases and J 3 bases; nucleotides not matched to a gene: 10. The CDR3 is 16 amino acids. Per the germline V gene, CDR1 is MGHRA and CDR2 is YSYEKL. This chain uses TRBV4-1 with TRBJ2-3; 8 positions agree with TRBD2. The sequences come from PBMCs, collected after nivolumab (anti-PD-1) treatment. The receptor's source is a person between 40 and 85 years old with oral cavity squamous cell carcinoma. The CDR3 reads CASSSSLAGLTDTQYF. As DNA, the CDR3 is TGCGCCAGCAGCTCTTCTCTAGCGGGTCTGACAGATACGCAGTATTTT.